This T cell receptor (beta chain) was found in a study of tumor-infiltrating lymphocytes in primary liver carcinoma. Scientists recovered RNA and DNA together from around 20-30 mg of unsorted bulk tissue. Surgeons resected the patients' primary liver carcinomas. TCR beta cDNA came from around 0.5 ug total RNA, primed with a constant-region primer. Libraries covering TCR beta were generated through three nested multiplex PCR rounds (using a slightly modified ARM-PCR). Use of TRBV1-TRBV30 forward primers with a C-beta reverse primer characterized the first two PCR rounds, which lasted around 11 cycles each. A single record per CDR3 protein comes from TCRdb applying MiXCR to the multiplex PCR reads. Of 99,000 or so distinct CDR3 sequences detected, about four fifths appear once; the ten largest clones hold around 21%. In the case of this clonotype: Its antigen is as yet unknown.

Whole-study results and caveats: Blood trailed tumors significantly in top-250-clone fraction (p = 0.039).

CDR3 length: 13 residues. V was clipped by 0 bases and J by 6 bases, with 8 bases between them. The germline gives CDR1 SGHTA, CDR2 FQGNSA. What was sequenced was liver tumor tissue from sampling region 3. Subset: tumor region T3, left-lateral pole. The source of this sequence is a middle-aged man with primary liver carcinoma and hepatitis B virus infection. The V call is TRBV7-2, the J call TRBJ1-1; D possibly corresponds to TRBD1 (5 bases). CDR3 coding DNA: TGTGCCAGCAGCTTAGCGGGGGTATCTGAAGCTTTCTTT. This translates into CASSLAGVSEAFF.